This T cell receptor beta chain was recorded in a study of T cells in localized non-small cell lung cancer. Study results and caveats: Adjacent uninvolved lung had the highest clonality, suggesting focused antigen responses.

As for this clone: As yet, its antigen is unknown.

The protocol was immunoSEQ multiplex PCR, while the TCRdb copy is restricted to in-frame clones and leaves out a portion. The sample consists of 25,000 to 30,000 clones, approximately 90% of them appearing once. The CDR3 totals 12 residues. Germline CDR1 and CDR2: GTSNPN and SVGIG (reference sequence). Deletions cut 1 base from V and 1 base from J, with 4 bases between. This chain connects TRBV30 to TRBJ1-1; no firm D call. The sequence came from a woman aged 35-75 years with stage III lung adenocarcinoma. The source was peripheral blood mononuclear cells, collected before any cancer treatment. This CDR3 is CAWSAGNTEAFF. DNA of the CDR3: TGTGCCTGGAGTGCGGGGAACACTGAAGCTTTCTTT. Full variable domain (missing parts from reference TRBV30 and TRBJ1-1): SQTIHQWPATLVQPVGSPLSLECTVEGTSNPNLYWYRQAAGRGLQLLFYSVGIGQISSEVPQNLSASRPQDRQFILSSKKLLLSDSGFYLCAWSAGNTEAFFGQGTRLTVV.